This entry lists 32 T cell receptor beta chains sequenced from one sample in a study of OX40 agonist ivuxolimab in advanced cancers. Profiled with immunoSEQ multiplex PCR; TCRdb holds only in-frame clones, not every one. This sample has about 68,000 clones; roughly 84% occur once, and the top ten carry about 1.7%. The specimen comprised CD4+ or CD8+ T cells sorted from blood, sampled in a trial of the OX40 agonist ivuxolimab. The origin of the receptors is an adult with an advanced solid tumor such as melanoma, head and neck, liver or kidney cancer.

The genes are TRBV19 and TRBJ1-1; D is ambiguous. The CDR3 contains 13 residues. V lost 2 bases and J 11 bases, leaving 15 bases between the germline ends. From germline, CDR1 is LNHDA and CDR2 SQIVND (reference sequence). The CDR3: CASSIRRFDEAFF. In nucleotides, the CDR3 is TGTGCCAGTAGTATAAGGCGATTCGATGAGGCTTTCTTT. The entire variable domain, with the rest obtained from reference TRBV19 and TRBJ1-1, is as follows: DGGITQSPKYLFRKEGQNVTLSCEQNLNHDAMYWYRQDPGQGLRLIYYSQIVNDFQKGDIAEGYSVSREKKESFPLTVTSAQKNPTAFYLCASSIRRFDEAFFGQGTRLTVV.

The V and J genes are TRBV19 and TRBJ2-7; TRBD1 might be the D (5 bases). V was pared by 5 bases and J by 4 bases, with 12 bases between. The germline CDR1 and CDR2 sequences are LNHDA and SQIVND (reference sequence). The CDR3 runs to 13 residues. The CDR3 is CASSQGLRYEQYF. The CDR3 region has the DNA TGTGCCAGTAGTCAGGGTTTGAGGTACGAGCAGTACTTC.

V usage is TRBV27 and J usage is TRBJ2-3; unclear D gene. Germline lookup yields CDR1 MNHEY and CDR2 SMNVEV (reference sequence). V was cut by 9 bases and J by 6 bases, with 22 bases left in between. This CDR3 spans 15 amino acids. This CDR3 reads CASTLTGRPADTQYF. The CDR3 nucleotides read TGTGCCAGTACGCTCACTGGACGCCCGGCGGATACGCAGTATTTT.

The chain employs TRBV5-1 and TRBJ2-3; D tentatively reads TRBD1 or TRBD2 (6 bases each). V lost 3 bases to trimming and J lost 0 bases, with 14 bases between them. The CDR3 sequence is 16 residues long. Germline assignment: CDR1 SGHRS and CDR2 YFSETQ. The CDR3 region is CASSSGGRPSTDTQYF. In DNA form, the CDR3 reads TGCGCCAGCAGCTCCGGGGGCAGACCTAGCACAGATACGCAGTATTTT.

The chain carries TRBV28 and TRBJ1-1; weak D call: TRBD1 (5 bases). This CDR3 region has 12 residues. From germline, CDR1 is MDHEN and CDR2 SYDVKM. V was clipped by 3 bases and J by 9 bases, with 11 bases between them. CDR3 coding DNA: TGTGCCAGCAGTTTTGGGGCAGCCAAAGCTTTCTTT. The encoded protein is CASSFGAAKAFF.

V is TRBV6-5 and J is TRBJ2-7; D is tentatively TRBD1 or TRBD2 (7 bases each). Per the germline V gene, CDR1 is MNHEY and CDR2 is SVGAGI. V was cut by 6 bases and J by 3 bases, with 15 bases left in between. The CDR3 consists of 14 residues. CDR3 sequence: CASRRGQGGYEQYF. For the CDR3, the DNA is TGTGCCAGCAGGCGGGGGCAGGGGGGCTACGAGCAGTACTTC.

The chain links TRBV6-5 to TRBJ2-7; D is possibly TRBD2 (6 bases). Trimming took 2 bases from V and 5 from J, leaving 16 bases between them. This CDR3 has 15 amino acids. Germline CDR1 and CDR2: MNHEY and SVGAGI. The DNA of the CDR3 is TGTGCCAGCAGTTACGGAGAAACAGGCGGGGACGAGCAGTACTTC. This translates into CASSYGETGGDEQYF.

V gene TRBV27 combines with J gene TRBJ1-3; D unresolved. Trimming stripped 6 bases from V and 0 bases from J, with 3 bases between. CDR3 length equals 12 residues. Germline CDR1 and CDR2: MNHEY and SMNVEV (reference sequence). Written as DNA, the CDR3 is TGTGCCAGCAGGCGCTCTGGAAACACCATATATTTT. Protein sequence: CASRRSGNTIYF.

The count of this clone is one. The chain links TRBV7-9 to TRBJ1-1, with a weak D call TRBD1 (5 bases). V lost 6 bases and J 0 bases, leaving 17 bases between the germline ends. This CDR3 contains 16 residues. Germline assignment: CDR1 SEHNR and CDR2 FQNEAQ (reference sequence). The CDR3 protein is CASRPGTSKMNTEAFF. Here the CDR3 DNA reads TGTGCCAGCAGGCCCGGGACTTCCAAGATGAACACTGAAGCTTTCTTT.

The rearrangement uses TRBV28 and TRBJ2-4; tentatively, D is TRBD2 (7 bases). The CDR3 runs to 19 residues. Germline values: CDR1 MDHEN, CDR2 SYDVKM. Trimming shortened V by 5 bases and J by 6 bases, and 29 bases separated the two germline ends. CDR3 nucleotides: TGTGCCAGCAGTAATACGGGGGGCAGACTACTAGATAAGTCAAACATTCAGTACTTC. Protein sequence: CASSNTGGRLLDKSNIQYF.

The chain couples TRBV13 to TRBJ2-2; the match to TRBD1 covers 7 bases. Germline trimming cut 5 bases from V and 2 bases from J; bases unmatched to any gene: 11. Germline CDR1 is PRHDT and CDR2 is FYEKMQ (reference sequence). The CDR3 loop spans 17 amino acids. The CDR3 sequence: CASSPRRTGVNTGELFF. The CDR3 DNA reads TGTGCCAGCAGCCCGAGACGTACAGGGGTTAACACCGGGGAGCTGTTTTTT.

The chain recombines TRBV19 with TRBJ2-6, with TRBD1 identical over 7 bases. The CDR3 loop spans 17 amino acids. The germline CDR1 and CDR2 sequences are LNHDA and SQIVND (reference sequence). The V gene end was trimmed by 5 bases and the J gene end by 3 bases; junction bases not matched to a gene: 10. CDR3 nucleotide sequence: TGTGCCAGTAGTGCATACAAAGGGGGCTTTGGGGCCAACGTCCTGACTTTC. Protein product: CASSAYKGGFGANVLTF.

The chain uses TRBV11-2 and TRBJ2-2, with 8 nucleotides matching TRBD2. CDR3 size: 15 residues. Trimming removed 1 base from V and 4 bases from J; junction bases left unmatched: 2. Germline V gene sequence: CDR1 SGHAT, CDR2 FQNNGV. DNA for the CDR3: TGTGCCAGCAGCTTAGGACGGGAGGGCACCGGGGAGCTGTTTTTT. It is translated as CASSLGREGTGELFF.

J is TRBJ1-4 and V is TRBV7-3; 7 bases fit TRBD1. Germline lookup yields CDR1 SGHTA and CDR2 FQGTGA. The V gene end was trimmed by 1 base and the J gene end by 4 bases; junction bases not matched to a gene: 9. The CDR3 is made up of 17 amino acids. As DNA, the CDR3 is TGTGCCAGCAGCTTAATATTTCTGCAGGGGGATAATGAAAAACTGTTTTTT. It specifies CASSLIFLQGDNEKLFF.

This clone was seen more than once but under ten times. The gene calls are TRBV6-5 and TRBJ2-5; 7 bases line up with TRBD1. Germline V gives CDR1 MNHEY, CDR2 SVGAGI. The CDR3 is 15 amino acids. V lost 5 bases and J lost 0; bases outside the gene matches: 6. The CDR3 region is CASSPPGTDQETQYF. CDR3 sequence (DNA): TGTGCCAGCAGTCCCCCCGGGACAGACCAAGAGACCCAGTACTTC.

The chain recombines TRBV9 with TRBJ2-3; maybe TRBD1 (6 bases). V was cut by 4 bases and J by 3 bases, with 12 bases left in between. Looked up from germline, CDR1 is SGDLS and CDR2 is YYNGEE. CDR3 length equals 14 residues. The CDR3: CASSRSTGTDTQYF. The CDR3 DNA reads TGTGCCAGCAGCCGGAGTACAGGGACAGATACGCAGTATTTT. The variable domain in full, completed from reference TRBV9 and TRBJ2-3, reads DSGVTQTPKHLITATGQRVTLRCSPRSGDLSVYWYQQSLDQGLQFLIQYYNGEERAKGNILERFSAQQFPDLHSELNLSSLELGDSALYFCASSRSTGTDTQYFGPGTRLTVL.

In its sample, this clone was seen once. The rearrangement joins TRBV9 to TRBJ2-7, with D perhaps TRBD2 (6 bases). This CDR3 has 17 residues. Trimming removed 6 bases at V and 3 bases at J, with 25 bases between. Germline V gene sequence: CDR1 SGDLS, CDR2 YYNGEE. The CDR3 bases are TGTGCCAGCATGTACGGGAGTCAACTAACCCCAATCTACGAGCAGTACTTC. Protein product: CASMYGSQLTPIYEQYF.

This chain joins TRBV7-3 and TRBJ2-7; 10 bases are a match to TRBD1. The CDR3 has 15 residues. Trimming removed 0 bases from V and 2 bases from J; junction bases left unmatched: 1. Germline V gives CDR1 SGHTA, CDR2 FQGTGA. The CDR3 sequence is CASSLTGTGAYEQYF. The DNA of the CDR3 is TGTGCCAGCAGCTTAACGGGGACAGGGGCCTACGAGCAGTACTTC.

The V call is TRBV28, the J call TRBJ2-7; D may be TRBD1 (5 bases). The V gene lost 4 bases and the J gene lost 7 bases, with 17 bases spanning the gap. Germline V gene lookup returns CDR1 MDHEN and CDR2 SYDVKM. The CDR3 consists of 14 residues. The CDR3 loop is CASSYSTDNGEQYF. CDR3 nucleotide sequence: TGTGCCAGCAGTTACTCGACAGATAACGGGGAGCAGTACTTC. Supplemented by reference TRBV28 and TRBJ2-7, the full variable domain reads DVKVTQSSRYLVKRTGEKVFLECVQDMDHENMFWYRQDPGLGLRLIYFSYDVKMKEKGDIPEGYSVSREKKERFSLILESASTNQTSMYLCASSYSTDNGEQYFGPGTRLTVT.

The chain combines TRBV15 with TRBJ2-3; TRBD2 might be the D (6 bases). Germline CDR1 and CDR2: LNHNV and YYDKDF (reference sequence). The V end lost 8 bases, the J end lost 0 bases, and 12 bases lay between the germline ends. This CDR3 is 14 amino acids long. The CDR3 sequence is CATRPGTSTDTQYF. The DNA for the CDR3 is TGTGCCACCCGGCCGGGGACTAGCACAGATACGCAGTATTTT.

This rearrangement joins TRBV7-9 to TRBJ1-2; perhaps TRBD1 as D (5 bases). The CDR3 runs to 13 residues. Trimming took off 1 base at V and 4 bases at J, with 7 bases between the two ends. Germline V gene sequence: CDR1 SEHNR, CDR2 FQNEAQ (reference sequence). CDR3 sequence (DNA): TGTGCCAGCAGCTTAGGGACAACCTATGGCTACACCTTC. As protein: CASSLGTTYGYTF.

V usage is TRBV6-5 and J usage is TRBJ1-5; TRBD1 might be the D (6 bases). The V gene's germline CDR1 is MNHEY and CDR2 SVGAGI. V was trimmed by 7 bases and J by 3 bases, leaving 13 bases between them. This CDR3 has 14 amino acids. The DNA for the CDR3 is TGTGCCAGCACCTCCGGACAGTTCAATCAGCCCCAGCATTTT. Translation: CASTSGQFNQPQHF.

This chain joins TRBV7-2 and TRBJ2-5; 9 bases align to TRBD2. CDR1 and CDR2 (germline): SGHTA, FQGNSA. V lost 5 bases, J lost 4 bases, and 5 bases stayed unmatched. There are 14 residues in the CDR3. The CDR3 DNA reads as TGTGCCAGCAGCAAGGGACTAGCCCGAGAGACCCAGTACTTC. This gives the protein CASSKGLARETQYF.

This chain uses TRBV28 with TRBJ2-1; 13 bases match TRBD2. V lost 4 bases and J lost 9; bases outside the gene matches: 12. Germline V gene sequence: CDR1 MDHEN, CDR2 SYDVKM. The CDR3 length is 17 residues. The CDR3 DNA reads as TGTGCCAGCAGTTCCCCCACCGGACTAGCGGGAGCGGTTGAGCAGTTCTTC. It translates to CASSSPTGLAGAVEQFF.

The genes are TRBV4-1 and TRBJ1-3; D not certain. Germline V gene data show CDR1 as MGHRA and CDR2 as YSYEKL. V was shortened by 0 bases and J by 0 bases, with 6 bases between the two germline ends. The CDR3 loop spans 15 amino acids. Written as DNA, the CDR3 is TGCGCCAGCAGCCAAGATCCCCGCTCTGGAAACACCATATATTTT. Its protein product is CASSQDPRSGNTIYF.

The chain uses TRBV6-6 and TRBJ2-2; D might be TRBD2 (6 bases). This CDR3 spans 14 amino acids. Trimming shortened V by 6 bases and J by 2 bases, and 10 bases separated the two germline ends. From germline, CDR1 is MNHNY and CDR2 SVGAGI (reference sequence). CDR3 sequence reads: CASSLGLNTGELFF. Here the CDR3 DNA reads TGTGCCAGCAGCCTGGGACTTAACACCGGGGAGCTGTTTTTT.

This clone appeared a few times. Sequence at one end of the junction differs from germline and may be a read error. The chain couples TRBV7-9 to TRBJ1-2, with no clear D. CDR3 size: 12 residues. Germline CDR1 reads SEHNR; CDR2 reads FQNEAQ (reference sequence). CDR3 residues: CASSSATGPSGF. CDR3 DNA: TGTGCCAGCAGCTCCGCCACCGGACCATCGGGCTTC.

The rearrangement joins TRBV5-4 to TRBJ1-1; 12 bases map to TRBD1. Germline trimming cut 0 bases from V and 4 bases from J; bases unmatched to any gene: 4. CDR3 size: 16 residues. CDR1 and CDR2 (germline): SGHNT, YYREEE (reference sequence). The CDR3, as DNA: TGTGCCAGCAGCTTGGGGGGGACAGGGGGCTTCACTGAAGCTTTCTTT. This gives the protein CASSLGGTGGFTEAFF.

In DNA, the CDR3 is TGTGCCATCAGTGAGTCTCCGGGAGCCTACAATGAGCAGTTCTTC. Translated, it gives CAISESPGAYNEQFF. The chain has TRBV10-3 and TRBJ2-1; perhaps TRBD2 as D (6 bases). V was clipped by 0 bases and J by 2 bases, with 8 bases between them. This CDR3 spans 15 amino acids. The V gene's germline CDR1 is ENHRY and CDR2 SYGVKD.

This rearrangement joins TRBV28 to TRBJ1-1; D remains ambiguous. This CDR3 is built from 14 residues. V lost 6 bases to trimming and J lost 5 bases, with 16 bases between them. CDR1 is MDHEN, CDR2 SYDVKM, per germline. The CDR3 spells CASRPREGGTEAFF. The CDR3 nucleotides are TGTGCCAGCAGACCGAGGGAGGGAGGAACTGAAGCTTTCTTT.

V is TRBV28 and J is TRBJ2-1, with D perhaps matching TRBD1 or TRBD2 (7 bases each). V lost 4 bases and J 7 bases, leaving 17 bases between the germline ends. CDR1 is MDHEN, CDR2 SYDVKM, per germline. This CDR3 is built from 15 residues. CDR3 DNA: TGTGCCAGCAGTTCAGAGGGGGCGGGAGTAAATGAGCAGTTCTTC. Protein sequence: CASSSEGAGVNEQFF.

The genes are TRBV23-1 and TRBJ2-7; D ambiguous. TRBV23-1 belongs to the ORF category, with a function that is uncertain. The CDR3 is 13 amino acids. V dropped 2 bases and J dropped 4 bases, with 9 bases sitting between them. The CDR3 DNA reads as TGCGCCAGCAGTCAAAACAATAGATACGAGCAGTACTTC. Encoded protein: CASSQNNRYEQYF.